The 27 T cell receptor beta chains below were found in one sample sequenced in a study of HIV-infected children after antiretroviral therapy interruption. Sample treatment: PENTA 11 planned treatment interruption arm or continuous ART arm. RNA-based 3' RACE libraries used unique molecular identifiers. Using its own MiXCR run on the 3' RACE reads, TCRdb lists one record per CDR3 protein. The sample lists under 50,000 distinct CDR3 sequences, 4.3% seen once, with approximately 0.7% in the top ten. Sequences were derived from CD45RA+ CD4+ T cells from PBMCs, pooled from several time points, sampled from a donor given antiretroviral therapy, either interrupted or continuous. Subset defined: naive CD4+ CD45RA+ CD45RO- T cells. The receptors were sampled from a pool of human donors with HIV.

In its sample, this clonotype was seen many times. This rearrangement joins TRBV29-1 to TRBJ1-3, with unresolved D. The CDR3 is made up of 16 amino acids. CDR1 SQVTM and CDR2 ANQGSEA come from the germline V gene. Trimming shortened V by 0 bases and J by 9 bases, and 21 bases separated the two germline ends. As DNA, the CDR3 is TGCAGCGTTGAAGATCTGGGTGAGCGACCCGTTAGCACCATATATTTT. Its protein is CSVEDLGERPVSTIYF.

The table lists this clonotype with a few counts. This chain's CDR3 is CASSLLGGRGDTQYF. CDR3 coding DNA: TGCGCCAGCAGCTTGCTTGGGGGGCGAGGAGATACGCAGTATTTT. This chain links TRBV5-1 with TRBJ2-3; D assignment may be TRBD1 or TRBD2 (6 bases each). Trimming removed 1 base at V and 5 bases at J, with 14 bases between. CDR1 is SGHRS, CDR2 YFSETQ, per germline. This CDR3 comprises 15 residues.

This clonotype was counted ten times or more. The gene calls are TRBV12-3 or TRBV12-4 and TRBJ1-1; D remains ambiguous. This CDR3 has 14 residues. V was pared by 4 bases and J by 0 bases, with 9 bases between. CDR3 protein: CASSSGPMNTEAFF. The CDR3 DNA reads as TGTGCCAGCAGTTCCGGACCTATGAACACTGAAGCTTTCTTT.

V usage is TRBV5-5 and J usage is TRBJ2-5, with D unresolved. The germline CDR1 and CDR2 sequences are SGHKS and YYEKEE (reference sequence). With 1 base removed from V and 5 bases from J, the gap between germline ends came to 6 bases. The CDR3 runs 12 residues. The CDR3 region is CASSLNEETQYF. The CDR3 DNA follows: TGTGCCAGCAGCTTGAACGAGGAGACCCAGTACTTC.

This clonotype came up many times. V and J are TRBV20-1 and TRBJ2-7; 8 bases are a match to TRBD1. With V trimmed by 5 bases and J by 6 bases, 12 bases remained unmatched. The germline V gene encodes CDR1 DFQATT and CDR2 SNEGSKA (reference sequence). This CDR3 is 14 amino acids long. The CDR3 sequence is CSASSRGLRGEQYF. DNA for the CDR3: TGCAGTGCTTCCTCCAGGGGGCTTAGGGGCGAGCAGTACTTC.

The chain links TRBV4-1 to TRBJ2-3; the D is unclear. The CDR3 spans 16 residues. Trimming stripped 0 bases from V and 2 bases from J, with 12 bases between. CDR1 and CDR2 from the germline V gene are MGHRA and YSYEKL. CDR3 sequence: CASSQEDGRLTDTQYF. The CDR3 coding sequence is TGCGCCAGCAGCCAAGAAGACGGTAGGCTCACAGATACGCAGTATTTT.

This clonotype was observed a handful of times. The chain has TRBV20-1 and TRBJ1-1, with D unresolved. The CDR3 is made up of 14 amino acids. Between the trimmed V and J ends, which lost 2 bases and 1 base, there was a span of 11 bases. The germline gives CDR1 DFQATT, CDR2 SNEGSKA (reference sequence). The DNA of the CDR3 is TGCAGTGCTAGAATCCACGGCCCGAACACTGAAGCTTTCTTT. It translates to CSARIHGPNTEAFF.

This clonotype was seen many times. This chain links TRBV12-3 or TRBV12-4 with TRBJ2-7; D might be TRBD1 or TRBD2, each matching 6 bases. The V end was cut by 7 bases, the J end by 3 bases, with 10 bases between. The CDR3 totals 12 residues. In DNA, the CDR3 is TGTGCCAGCAAGAAGGGGGGCTACGAGCAGTACTTC. Its translation: CASKKGGYEQYF.

This clonotype was seen a handful of times. The chain links TRBV19 to TRBJ2-1; 12 positions match TRBD1. The CDR3 runs 18 residues. From germline, CDR1 is LNHDA and CDR2 SQIVND (reference sequence). Unmatched junction bases numbered 5, after V lost 0 bases and J lost 2 bases. CDR3 in DNA: TGTGCCAGTAGTATAGATCCTTGGGACAGGGGGCCCTACAATGAGCAGTTCTTC. Translation: CASSIDPWDRGPYNEQFF.

This clonotype was recorded at least ten times. The J gene is TRBJ1-2, the V gene TRBV3-1; D ambiguous. The CDR3 runs to 16 residues. The V gene's germline CDR1 is LGHDT and CDR2 YNNKEL (reference sequence). Trimming removed 4 bases at V and 1 base at J, with 16 bases between. The CDR3 DNA follows: TGTGCCAGCAGCCCCACCCTGGGGAGTTTTAACTATGGCTACACCTTC. Protein: CASSPTLGSFNYGYTF.

This clonotype was detected ten times or more. This chain joins TRBV20-1 and TRBJ1-2; D possibly corresponds to TRBD1 (5 bases). Germline lookup yields CDR1 DFQATT and CDR2 SNEGSKA (reference sequence). Trimming stripped 7 bases from V and 4 bases from J, with 10 bases between. The CDR3 sequence is 11 residues long. The CDR3 region is CSVDSIYGYTF. The CDR3 region has the DNA TGCAGTGTAGACAGCATCTATGGCTACACCTTC.

In its sample, this clonotype was seen many times. This CDR3 is CASRFFASYNSPLHF. The DNA for the CDR3 is TGTGCCAGCAGATTTTTCGCCTCCTATAATTCACCCCTCCACTTT. The chain carries TRBV7-2 and TRBJ1-6; unclear D gene. This CDR3 has 15 residues. CDR1 is SGHTA, CDR2 FQGNSA, per germline. The V end was cut by 6 bases, the J end by 0 bases, with 9 bases between.

The chain has TRBV2 and TRBJ2-5; 8 bases align to TRBD1. The CDR3 sequence is 14 residues long. Germline CDR1 SNHLY, CDR2 FYNNEI. J lost 1 base, V lost 8 bases, and 6 bases had no gene match. This chain's CDR3 is CASGNGQGQETQYF. The CDR3 coding sequence is TGTGCCAGCGGAAATGGACAGGGCCAAGAGACCCAGTACTTC.

The sample holds a few counts of this clonotype. This chain uses TRBV20-1 with TRBJ2-1; 9 bases line up with TRBD1. The germline V gene encodes CDR1 DFQATT and CDR2 SNEGSKA (reference sequence). The V and J ends lost 6 bases and 1 base, in that order; junction bases with no gene match: 4. This CDR3 region has 14 residues. The CDR3 here is CSAIDRGSYNEQFF. DNA of the CDR3: TGCAGTGCCATAGACAGGGGGTCCTACAATGAGCAGTTCTTC.

This clonotype was found many times. J is TRBJ2-1 and V is TRBV3-1; 12 bases fit TRBD2. Germline values: CDR1 LGHDT, CDR2 YNNKEL (reference sequence). V shed 4 bases and J 8 bases; nucleotides not matched to a gene: 6. CDR3 size: 15 residues. CDR3 sequence: CASSPLAGGQYEQFF. Written as DNA, the CDR3 is TGTGCCAGCAGCCCTCTAGCGGGGGGGCAGTATGAGCAGTTCTTC.

This clonotype was recorded many times. The J gene is TRBJ2-5, the V gene TRBV15; D unclear. This CDR3 has 13 residues. Germline V gives CDR1 LNHNV, CDR2 YYDKDF (reference sequence). V gave up 0 bases and J gave up 5 bases, with 7 bases separating them. The CDR3 region is CATSRDVTETQYF. The CDR3 DNA is TGTGCCACCAGCAGAGATGTGACCGAGACCCAGTACTTC. Full variable domain (outside the CDR3, taken from reference TRBV15 and TRBJ2-5): DAMVIQNPRYQVTQFGKPVTLSCSQTLNHNVMYWYQQKSSQAPKLLFHYYDKDFNNEADTPDNFQSRRPNTSFCFLDIRSPGLGDTAMYLCATSRDVTETQYFGPGTRLLVL.

This clonotype was found many times. The chain has TRBV5-4 and TRBJ2-5; tentatively, D is TRBD1 (5 bases). Germline V gene sequence: CDR1 SGHNT, CDR2 YYREEE (reference sequence). The germline V and J ends were trimmed by 2 bases and 2 bases, with 7 bases remaining between them. The CDR3 loop spans 13 amino acids. CDR3 coding DNA: TGTGCCAGCAGCTTTGACAGTCAAGAGACCCAGTACTTC. Protein sequence: CASSFDSQETQYF.

This clonotype occurred a few times. The DNA of the CDR3 is TGCAGCACCAACTCAGCCGGGGAGACCCAGTACTTC. Protein sequence: CSTNSAGETQYF. This chain connects TRBV29-1 to TRBJ2-5; D gene unclear. Germline values: CDR1 SQVTM, CDR2 ANQGSEA. There are 12 residues in the CDR3. V gave up 8 bases and J gave up 5 bases, with 15 bases separating them. The complete variable domain, with remaining parts taken from reference TRBV29-1 and TRBJ2-5, reads SAVISQKPSRDICQRGTSLTIQCQVDSQVTMMFWYRQQPGQSLTLIATANQGSEATYESGFVIDKFPISRPNLTFSTLTVSNMSPEDSSIYLCSTNSAGETQYFGPGTRLLVL.

This clonotype was observed at least ten times. The chain employs TRBV5-1 and TRBJ2-1, with 7 bases lining up with TRBD1. The V gene end was trimmed by 0 bases and the J gene end by 9 bases; junction bases not matched to a gene: 6. There are 14 residues in the CDR3. CDR1 SGHRS and CDR2 YFSETQ come from the germline V gene. The CDR3 is CASSLGQGDGEQFF. The CDR3 nucleotides read TGCGCCAGCAGCTTGGGCCAGGGGGATGGTGAGCAGTTCTTC.

This clonotype qualifies as medium-sized (0.01 to 0.1%). This chain links TRBV5-1 with TRBJ1-3; 7 positions match TRBD1. The ends lost 4 bases at V and 0 bases at J; junction bases unmatched: 7. The CDR3 covers 16 residues. In germline, CDR1 is SGHRS, CDR2 YFSETQ. The chain's CDR3 is CASSTGQPYSGNTIYF. The DNA for the CDR3 is TGCGCCAGCAGCACGGGACAGCCGTACTCTGGAAACACCATATATTTT. Based on the CDR3 plus reference TRBV5-1 and TRBJ1-3, the full variable domain is KAGVTQTPRYLIKTRGQQVTLSCSPISGHRSVSWYQQTPGQGLQFLFEYFSETQRNKGNFPGRFSGRQFSNSRSEMNVSTLELGDSALYLCASSTGQPYSGNTIYFGEGSWLTVV.

This clonotype was counted many times. The chain couples TRBV6-2 or TRBV6-3 to TRBJ2-5; D possibly corresponds to TRBD2 (6 bases). The germline V and J ends were trimmed by 0 bases and 3 bases, with 11 bases remaining between them. CDR3 length: 15 amino acids. From germline, CDR1 is MNHEY and CDR2 SVGEGT. CDR3 sequence: CASSYSPGLKETQYF. For the CDR3, the DNA is TGTGCCAGCAGTTACTCGCCGGGACTGAAAGAGACCCAGTACTTC.

This clonotype was observed at least ten times. The chain employs TRBV24-1 and TRBJ2-5, with D tentatively TRBD1 or TRBD2 (5 bases each). CDR3 length: 15 amino acids. The V gene's germline CDR1 is KGHDR and CDR2 SFDVKD. The germline V and J ends were trimmed by 6 bases and 2 bases, with 15 bases remaining between them. The CDR3 sequence is CATSTPGTGQETQYF. The CDR3 region has the DNA TGTGCCACCAGTACTCCGGGGACGGGGCAAGAGACCCAGTACTTC.

This clonotype was picked up many times. The rearrangement joins TRBV24-1 to TRBJ2-1, with 8 bases that match TRBD1. Looked up from germline, CDR1 is KGHDR and CDR2 is SFDVKD. The CDR3 consists of 17 residues. V gave up 4 bases and J gave up 7 bases; unmatched junction bases: 14. The CDR3 DNA is TGTGCCACCAGTGACCCGGCAGGGACAGGAACGAAGAATGAGCAGTTCTTC. Amino acid sequence: CATSDPAGTGTKNEQFF.

The sample holds many counts of this clonotype. The chain carries TRBV27 and TRBJ2-7; D perhaps matches TRBD1 (7 bases). The CDR3 has 14 amino acids. Per the germline V gene, CDR1 is MNHEY and CDR2 is SMNVEV (reference sequence). V lost 5 bases and J lost 4, with 15 bases in between. The CDR3 sequence: CASSLEQGGYEQYF. DNA of the CDR3: TGTGCCAGCAGTCTCGAGCAGGGGGGTTACGAGCAGTACTTC.

This clonotype was observed at least ten times. The rearrangement joins TRBV2 to TRBJ2-1, with D maybe TRBD1 (6 bases). Trimming shortened V by 8 bases and J by 8 bases, and 13 bases separated the two germline ends. Germline assignment: CDR1 SNHLY and CDR2 FYNNEI. The CDR3 runs to 12 residues. CDR3 in amino acids: CASALGAYEQFF. The CDR3 DNA reads as TGTGCCAGCGCATTGGGGGCCTATGAGCAGTTCTTC.

At least ten counts were recorded for this clonotype. This chain links TRBV23-1 with TRBJ1-3; 7 bases line up with TRBD1. TRBV23-1 carries the ORF label, with uncertain function. Trimming removed 6 bases from V and 0 bases from J; junction bases left unmatched: 2. CDR3 length: 14 amino acids. The CDR3 sequence: CASSDRDSGNTIYF. The CDR3 bases are TGCGCCAGCAGCGACAGGGACTCTGGAAACACCATATATTTT.

This clonotype has at least ten counts. The J gene is TRBJ2-2, the V gene TRBV13, with D perhaps assigned TRBD1 or TRBD2 (5 bases each). Germline lookup yields CDR1 PRHDT and CDR2 FYEKMQ (reference sequence). The length of the CDR3 is 12 residues. Deletions cut 6 bases from V and 7 bases from J, with 9 bases between. The CDR3, as DNA: TGTGCCAGCAGGAGGGGAGTCGGGGAGCTGTTTTTT. As protein: CASRRGVGELFF.